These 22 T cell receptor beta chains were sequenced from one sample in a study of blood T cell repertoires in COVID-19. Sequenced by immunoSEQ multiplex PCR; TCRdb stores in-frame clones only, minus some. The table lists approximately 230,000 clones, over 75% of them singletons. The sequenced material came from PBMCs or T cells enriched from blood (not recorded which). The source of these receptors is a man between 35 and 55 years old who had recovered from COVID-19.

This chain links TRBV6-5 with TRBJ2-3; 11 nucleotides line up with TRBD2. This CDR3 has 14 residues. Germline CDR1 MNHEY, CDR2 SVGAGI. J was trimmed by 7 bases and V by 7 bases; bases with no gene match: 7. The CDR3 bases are TGTGCCAGCACCATAGCGGGAGGGCCTAATACGCAGTATTTT. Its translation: CASTIAGGPNTQYF.

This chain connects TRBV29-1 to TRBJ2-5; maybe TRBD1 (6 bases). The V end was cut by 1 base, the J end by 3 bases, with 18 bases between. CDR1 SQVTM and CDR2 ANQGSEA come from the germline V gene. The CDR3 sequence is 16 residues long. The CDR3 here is CSVEGAAWDTEETQYF. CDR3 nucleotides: TGCAGCGTTGAAGGAGCCGCTTGGGACACAGAAGAGACCCAGTACTTC.

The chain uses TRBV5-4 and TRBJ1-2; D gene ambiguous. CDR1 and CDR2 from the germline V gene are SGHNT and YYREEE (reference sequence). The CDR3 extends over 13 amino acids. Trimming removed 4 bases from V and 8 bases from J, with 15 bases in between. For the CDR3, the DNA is TGTGCCAGCAGCCCCGACGTCGGGTGGGGCTACACCTTC. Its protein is CASSPDVGWGYTF.

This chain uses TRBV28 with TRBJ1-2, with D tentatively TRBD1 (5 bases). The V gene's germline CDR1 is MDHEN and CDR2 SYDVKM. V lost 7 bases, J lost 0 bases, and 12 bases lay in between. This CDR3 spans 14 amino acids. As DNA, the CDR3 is TGTGCCAGCAACGGGGGGTGGGCTAACTATGGCTACACCTTC. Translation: CASNGGWANYGYTF.

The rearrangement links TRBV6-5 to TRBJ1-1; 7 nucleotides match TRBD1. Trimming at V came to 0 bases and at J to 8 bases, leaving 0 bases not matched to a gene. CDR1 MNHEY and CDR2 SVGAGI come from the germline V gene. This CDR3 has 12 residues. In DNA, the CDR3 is TGTGCCAGCAGTTACTCGACAGGGGAAGCTTTCTTT. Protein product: CASSYSTGEAFF.

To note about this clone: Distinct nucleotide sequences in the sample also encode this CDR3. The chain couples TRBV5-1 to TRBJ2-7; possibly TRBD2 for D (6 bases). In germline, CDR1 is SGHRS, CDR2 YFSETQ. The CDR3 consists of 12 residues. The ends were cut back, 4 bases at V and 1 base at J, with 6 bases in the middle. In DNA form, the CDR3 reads TGCGCCAGCAGCGGAGGGTCCTACGAGCAGTACTTC. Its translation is CASSGGSYEQYF.

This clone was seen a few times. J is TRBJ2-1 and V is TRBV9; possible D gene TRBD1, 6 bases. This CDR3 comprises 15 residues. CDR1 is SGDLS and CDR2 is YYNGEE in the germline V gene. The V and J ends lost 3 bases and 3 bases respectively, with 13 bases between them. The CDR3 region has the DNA TGTGCCAGCAGCGCAAACGGGGACATCTACAATGAGCAGTTCTTC. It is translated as CASSANGDIYNEQFF.

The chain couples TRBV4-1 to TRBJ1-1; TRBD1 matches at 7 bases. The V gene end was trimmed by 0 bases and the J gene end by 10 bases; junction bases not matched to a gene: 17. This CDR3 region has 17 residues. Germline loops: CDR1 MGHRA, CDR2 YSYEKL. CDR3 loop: CASSQDGVAGQSLGAFF. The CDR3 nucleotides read TGCGCCAGCAGCCAAGACGGGGTTGCGGGACAGTCCCTAGGAGCTTTCTTT.

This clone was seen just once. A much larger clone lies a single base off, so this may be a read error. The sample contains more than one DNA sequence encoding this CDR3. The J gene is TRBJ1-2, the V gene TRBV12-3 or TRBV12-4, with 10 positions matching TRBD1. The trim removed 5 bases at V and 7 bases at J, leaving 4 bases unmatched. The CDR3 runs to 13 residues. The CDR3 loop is CASSPGTGVGYTF. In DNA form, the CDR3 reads TGTGCCAGCAGTCCCGGGACAGGGGTTGGCTACACCTTC.

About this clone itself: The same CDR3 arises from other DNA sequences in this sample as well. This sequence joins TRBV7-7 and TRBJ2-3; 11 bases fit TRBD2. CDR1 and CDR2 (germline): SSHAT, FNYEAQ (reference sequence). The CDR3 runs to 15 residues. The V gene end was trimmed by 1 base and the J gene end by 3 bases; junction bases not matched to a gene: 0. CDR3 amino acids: CASSLGLAGTDTQYF. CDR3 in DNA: TGTGCCAGCAGCTTAGGACTAGCGGGGACAGATACGCAGTATTTT.

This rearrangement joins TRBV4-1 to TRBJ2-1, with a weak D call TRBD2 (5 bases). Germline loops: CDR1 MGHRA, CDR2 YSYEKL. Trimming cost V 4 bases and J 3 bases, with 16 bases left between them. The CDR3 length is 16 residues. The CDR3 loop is CASSRTPSEGYNEQFF. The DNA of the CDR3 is TGCGCCAGCAGCCGGACTCCCTCTGAGGGCTACAATGAGCAGTTCTTC.

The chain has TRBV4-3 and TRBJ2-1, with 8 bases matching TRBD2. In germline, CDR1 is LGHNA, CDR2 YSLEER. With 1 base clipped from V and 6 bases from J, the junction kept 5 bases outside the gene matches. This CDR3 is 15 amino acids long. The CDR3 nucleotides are TGCGCCAGCAGCCAAGGCCGGGGGGGGTCCAATGAGCAGTTCTTC. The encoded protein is CASSQGRGGSNEQFF.

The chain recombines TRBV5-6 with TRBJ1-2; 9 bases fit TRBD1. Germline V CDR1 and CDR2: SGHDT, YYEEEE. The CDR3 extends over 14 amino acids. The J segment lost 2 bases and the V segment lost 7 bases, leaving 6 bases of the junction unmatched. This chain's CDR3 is CASLLGQGNYGYTF. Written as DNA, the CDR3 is TGTGCCAGCCTCTTAGGACAGGGGAACTATGGCTACACCTTC.

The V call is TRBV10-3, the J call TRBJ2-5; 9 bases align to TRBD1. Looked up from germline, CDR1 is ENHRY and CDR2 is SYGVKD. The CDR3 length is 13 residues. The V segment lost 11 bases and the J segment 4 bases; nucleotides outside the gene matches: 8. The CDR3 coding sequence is TGTGCCGTCGGCACAGGGGGCGGAGAGACCCAGTACTTC. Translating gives CAVGTGGGETQYF.

The CDR3: CASSVGLGRQGFGETQYF. The CDR3 DNA sequence: TGCGCCAGCAGCGTGGGGCTTGGGCGACAGGGCTTTGGAGAGACCCAGTACTTC. This chain joins TRBV5-1 and TRBJ2-5; 7 positions match TRBD1. There are 18 residues in the CDR3. J lost 4 bases, V lost 4 bases, and 19 bases had no gene match. Germline V gives CDR1 SGHRS, CDR2 YFSETQ.

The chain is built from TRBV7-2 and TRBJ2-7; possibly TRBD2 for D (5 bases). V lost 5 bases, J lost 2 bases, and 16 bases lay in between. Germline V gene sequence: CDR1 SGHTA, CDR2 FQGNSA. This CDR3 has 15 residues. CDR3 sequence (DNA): TGTGCCAGCAGCCTGGACTCACTCGTCGCCTACGAGCAGTACTTC. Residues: CASSLDSLVAYEQYF.

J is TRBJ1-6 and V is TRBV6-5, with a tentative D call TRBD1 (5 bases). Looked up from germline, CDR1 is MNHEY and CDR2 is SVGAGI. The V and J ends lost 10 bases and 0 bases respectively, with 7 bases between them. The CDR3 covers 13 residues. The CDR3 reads CATGYSYNSPLHF. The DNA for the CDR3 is TGTGCCACAGGGTACTCCTATAATTCACCCCTCCACTTT.

In DNA, the CDR3 is TGTGCCAGCTCACCGACGAGGTCGGGGGACGAGCAGTACTTC. It yields the protein CASSPTRSGDEQYF. The chain couples TRBV18 to TRBJ2-7, with D perhaps TRBD2 (6 bases). There are 14 residues in the CDR3. Trimming stripped 3 bases from V and 5 bases from J, with 14 bases between. Germline CDR1 is KGHSH and CDR2 is LQKENI.

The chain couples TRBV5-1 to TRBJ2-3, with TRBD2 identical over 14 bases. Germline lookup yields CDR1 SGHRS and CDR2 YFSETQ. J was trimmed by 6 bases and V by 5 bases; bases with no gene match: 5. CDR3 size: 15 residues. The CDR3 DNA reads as TGCGCCAGCAGAGGGACTAGCGGGGGTCGGGATACGCAGTATTTT. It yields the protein CASRGTSGGRDTQYF.

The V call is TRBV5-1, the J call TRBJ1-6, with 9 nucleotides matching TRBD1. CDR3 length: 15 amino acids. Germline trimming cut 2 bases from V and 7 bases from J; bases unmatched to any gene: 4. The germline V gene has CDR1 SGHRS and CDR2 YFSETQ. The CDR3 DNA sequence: TGCGCCAGCAGCTTAGGACAGGGGATCAATTCACCCCTCCACTTT. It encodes CASSLGQGINSPLHF. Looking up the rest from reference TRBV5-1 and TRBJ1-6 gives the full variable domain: KAGVTQTPRYLIKTRGQQVTLSCSPISGHRSVSWYQQTPGQGLQFLFEYFSETQRNKGNFPGRFSGRQFSNSRSEMNVSTLELGDSALYLCASSLGQGINSPLHFGNGTRLTVT.

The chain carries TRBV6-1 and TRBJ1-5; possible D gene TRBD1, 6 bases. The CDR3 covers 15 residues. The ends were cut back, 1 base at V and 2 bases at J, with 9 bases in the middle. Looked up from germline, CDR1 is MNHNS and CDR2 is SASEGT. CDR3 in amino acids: CASSEVDRRNQPQHF. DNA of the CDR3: TGTGCCAGCAGTGAAGTAGACAGGCGCAATCAGCCCCAGCATTTT.

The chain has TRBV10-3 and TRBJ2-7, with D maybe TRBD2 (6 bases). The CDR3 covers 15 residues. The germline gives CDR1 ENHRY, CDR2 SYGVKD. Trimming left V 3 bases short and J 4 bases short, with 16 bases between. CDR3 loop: CAISDTGLQKYEQYF. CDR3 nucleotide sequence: TGTGCCATCAGTGATACGGGACTCCAGAAGTACGAGCAGTACTTC.